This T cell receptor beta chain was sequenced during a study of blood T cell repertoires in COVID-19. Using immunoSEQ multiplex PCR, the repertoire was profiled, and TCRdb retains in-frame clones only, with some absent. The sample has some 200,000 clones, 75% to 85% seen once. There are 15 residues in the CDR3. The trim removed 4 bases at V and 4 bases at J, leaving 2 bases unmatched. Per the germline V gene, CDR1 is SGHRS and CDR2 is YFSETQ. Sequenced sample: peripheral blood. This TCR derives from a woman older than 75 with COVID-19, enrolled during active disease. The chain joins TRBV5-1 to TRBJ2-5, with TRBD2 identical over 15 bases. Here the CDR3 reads CASSEGLAGGETQYF. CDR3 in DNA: TGCGCCAGCAGCGAGGGACTAGCGGGAGGAGAGACCCAGTACTTC.